This paragraph covers one T cell receptor (beta chain) sequence. Self-reported history from a screening survey and questionnaire set each donor's cohort. Recovered Cohort 3 donors showed two negative PCRs, clearance, or symptom resolution. This record belongs to a study of blood T cell repertoires in COVID-19. Study details: From T cells, B-cell-depleted T cells, or PBMCs came the material, which was cDNA or gDNA.

Authors' analysis steps: How many nucleated cells were present was estimated from reference gene primer amplification. TCRdb's table, derived via immunoSEQ multiplex PCR, lists solely in-frame clones and lacks some. Clone size and V and J calls were adopted from that table, with D and trimming inferred from the DNA. The profile shows some 110,000 clones, 84% of them singletons. Germline loops: CDR1 MNHEY, CDR2 SVGEGT. The CDR3 sequence is 15 residues long. V shed 2 bases and J 4 bases; nucleotides not matched to a gene: 6. The sequence came from a woman in her twenties or thirties who had recovered from COVID-19. The chain has TRBV6-2 or TRBV6-3 and TRBJ1-1; 8 bases agree with TRBD1. Sequencing was carried out using PBMCs or T cells enriched from blood (not recorded which). The CDR3 DNA reads TGTGCCAGCAGTTACGGGGACAGGTTGGGCACTGAAGCTTTCTTT. It encodes CASSYGDRLGTEAFF.